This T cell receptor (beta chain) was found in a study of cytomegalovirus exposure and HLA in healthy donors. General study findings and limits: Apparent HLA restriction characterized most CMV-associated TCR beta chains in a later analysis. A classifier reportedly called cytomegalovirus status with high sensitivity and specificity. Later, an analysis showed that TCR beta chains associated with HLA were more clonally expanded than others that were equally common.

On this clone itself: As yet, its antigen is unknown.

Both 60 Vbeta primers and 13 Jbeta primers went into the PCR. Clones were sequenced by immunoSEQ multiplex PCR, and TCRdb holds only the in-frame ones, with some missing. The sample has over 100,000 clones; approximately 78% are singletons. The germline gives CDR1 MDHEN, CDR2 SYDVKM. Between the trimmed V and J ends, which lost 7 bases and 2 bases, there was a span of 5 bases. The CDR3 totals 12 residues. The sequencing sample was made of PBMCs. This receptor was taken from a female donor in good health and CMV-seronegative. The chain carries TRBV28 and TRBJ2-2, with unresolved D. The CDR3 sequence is CASISNTGELFF. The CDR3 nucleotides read TGTGCCAGCATTTCTAACACCGGGGAGCTGTTTTTT.